The next 7 T cell receptor beta chains were all read from a single sample in a study of T cell repertoires in cytomegalovirus infection. TCRdb used MiXCR to reprocess the reads, holding one entry per CDR3 protein. The sample contains some 270,000 distinct CDR3 sequences, approximately 22% of which appear only once. Which antigens these TCRs recognize remains unknown. Here the sequenced sample was cultured PBMCs, taken from culture after CMV antigen stimulation. These receptors came from a human donor in good health (CMV status not recorded). Some clones in this sample may be carry-over from other donors' samples.

This clonotype was counted only a few times. This sequence joins TRBV19 and TRBJ1-2; D remains ambiguous. The germline CDR1 and CDR2 sequences are LNHDA and SQIVND (reference sequence). The CDR3 totals 17 residues. The germline V and J ends were trimmed by 3 bases and 4 bases, with 21 bases remaining between them. The CDR3 nucleotides read TGTGCCAGTAGTATTGAGGCCTTCACCCTCGGAGGCTATGGCTACACCTTC. It encodes CASSIEAFTLGGYGYTF.

The CDR3 region is CASTVSGYEQYF. CDR3 coding DNA: TGTGCCAGCACCGTATCAGGTTACGAGCAGTACTTC. V usage is TRBV28 and J usage is TRBJ2-7, with D hard to call. CDR1 is MDHEN, CDR2 SYDVKM, per germline. Trimming pared 7 bases from V and 4 bases from J, leaving 11 bases between. The CDR3 is 12 amino acids. Filled out from reference TRBV28 and TRBJ2-7, the complete variable domain reads DVKVTQSSRYLVKRTGEKVFLECVQDMDHENMFWYRQDPGLGLRLIYFSYDVKMKEKGDIPEGYSVSREKKERFSLILESASTNQTSMYLCASTVSGYEQYFGPGTRLTVT.

The chain has TRBV30 and TRBJ1-1; the D is unclear. The V gene's germline CDR1 is GTSNPN and CDR2 SVGIG (reference sequence). The CDR3 length is 12 residues. The V and J ends lost 4 bases and 8 bases respectively, with 14 bases between them. Here the CDR3 DNA reads TGTGCCTGGACAAACCGACGGTCCGAAGCTTTCTTT. Encoded protein: CAWTNRRSEAFF.

The rearrangement links TRBV2 to TRBJ2-2, with 12 nucleotides matching TRBD2. CDR3 size: 15 residues. The V and J ends lost 5 bases and 7 bases, in that order; junction bases with no gene match: 5. Germline CDR1 reads SNHLY; CDR2 reads FYNNEI. As DNA, the CDR3 is TGTGCCAGCAGTAAGACTAGCGGGAGTAGCGGGGAGCTGTTTTTT. This sequence encodes CASSKTSGSSGELFF.

Ten or more counts support this clonotype. V and J are TRBV4-1 and TRBJ2-1; possibly TRBD2 for D (6 bases). Germline assignment: CDR1 MGHRA and CDR2 YSYEKL. V was shortened by 5 bases and J by 6 bases, with 17 bases between the two germline ends. There are 15 residues in the CDR3. CDR3 DNA: TGCGCCAGCAGCGCGGGACCCGGGACTCTCAATGAGCAGTTCTTC. Residues: CASSAGPGTLNEQFF.

The table lists this clonotype with a few counts. The chain recombines TRBV27 with TRBJ1-4, with 7 bases lining up with TRBD1. Germline V gene lookup returns CDR1 MNHEY and CDR2 SMNVEV (reference sequence). J gave up 8 bases and V 3 bases, and 9 bases lay outside the gene matches. This CDR3 is built from 15 residues. The CDR3 DNA follows: TGTGCCAGCAGTTTGGGGACAGTTCGGAACGAAAAACTGTTTTTT. It is translated as CASSLGTVRNEKLFF.

This chain joins TRBV6-8 and TRBJ2-3; TRBD1 might be the D (6 bases). Trimming pared 4 bases from V and 0 bases from J, leaving 11 bases between. The length of the CDR3 is 15 residues. Germline V gene data show CDR1 as MNHGY and CDR2 as SAAAGT. CDR3 sequence reads: CASSWETGSTDTQYF. The DNA of the CDR3 is TGTGCCAGCAGTTGGGAAACAGGGAGCACAGATACGCAGTATTTT.